This TCR beta chain emerged from a study of CD8+ T cells in alopecia areata. Study details: Treated individuals took tofacitinib by mouth, 5 to 10 mg twice daily.

In regard to this clone: The target antigen is unknown.

Germline V lookup: CDR1 SGDLS, CDR2 YYNGEE. Deletions cut 0 bases from V and 12 bases from J, with 10 bases between. The CDR3 is 12 residues long. Study outcomes and limitations: Scalp sequencing also captures normal skin's resident alphabeta T cells.

Treatment specified: oral pan-JAK inhibitor, 5-10 mg twice daily. Extraction of RNA preceded its reverse transcription into cDNA, which served as the sequencing template. Clones were read by immunoSEQ multiplex PCR, and TCRdb kept only the in-frame ones, dropping some. The table records around 200,000 clones, about 60% of them present only once. This chain connects TRBV9 to TRBJ2-1, with D possibly matching TRBD2 (5 bases). The sample here was CD8+ T cells sorted from blood, taken at week 24, from a patient treated with tofacitinib. This TCR derives from a human donor with alopecia areata. The CDR3 loop reads CASSVVRGGQFF. The DNA of the CDR3 is TGTGCCAGCAGCGTAGTTCGGGGTGGGCAGTTCTTC.